The 13 T cell receptor beta chains listed next were all sequenced from one sample in a study of glioma-infiltrating T cells (dated by TCRdb to the mid-2010s). TCRdb lists the instrument as Illumina MiSeq. TCR alpha and beta CDR3 regions were amplified with the iRepertoire nested amplicon-rescue multiplex PCR (arm-PCR) platform from RNA. TCRdb trimmed the raw reads at Q25, called clones with MiXCR and kept productive beta chains. CDR3 protein sequences are deduplicated, and each keeps its most common genes and DNA. The table for this sample lists approximately 100,000 distinct CDR3 sequences; about 30% of them were counted only once. The top ten constitute 44% of the sample. The sample was glioma tissue, nonneoplastic brain tissue, or PBMCs (not recorded which). These receptors were taken from a human donor with low-grade glioma or glioblastoma, undergoing nonglioma brain surgery, or in good health (not recorded which).

This clonotype came up a few times. The chain carries TRBV14 and TRBJ2-3; no clear D. Germline CDR1 and CDR2: SGHDN and FVKESK. V was trimmed by 4 bases and J by 5 bases, leaving 10 bases between them. The CDR3 runs to 13 residues. CDR3 nucleotide sequence: TGTGCCAGCAGCCGGAATGTCCAAGATACGCAGTATTTT. Residues: CASSRNVQDTQYF.

This clonotype was observed many times. CDR3 amino acids: CASSFMSGGEQYF. DNA of the CDR3: TGTGCCAGCAGTTTTATGAGCGGCGGCGAGCAGTACTTC. J is TRBJ2-7 and V is TRBV6-1; D is perhaps TRBD2 (5 bases). Germline V lookup: CDR1 MNHNS, CDR2 SASEGT. The CDR3 has 13 residues. The V gene lost 5 bases and the J gene lost 6 bases, with 14 bases spanning the gap.

This clonotype has ten or more counts. This sequence joins TRBV6-2 or TRBV6-3 and TRBJ2-5, with D uncertain. The CDR3 loop spans 14 amino acids. Germline assignment: CDR1 MNHEY and CDR2 SVGEGT. Trimming cost V 2 bases and J 5 bases, with 12 bases left between them. CDR3 in DNA: TGTGCCAGCAGTTACGAACCAGTCGGGGAGACCCAGTACTTC. This encodes CASSYEPVGETQYF.

In this sample, this clonotype turned up many times. The gene calls are TRBV4-3 and TRBJ1-1, with D maybe TRBD1 (5 bases). Trimming pared 7 bases from V and 1 base from J, leaving 13 bases between. The CDR3 spans 14 residues. In germline, CDR1 is LGHNA, CDR2 YSLEER. The CDR3 DNA sequence: TGCGCCAGCAAAGAGTGGGGCGGGAACACTGAAGCTTTCTTT. Translating it yields CASKEWGGNTEAFF.

This clonotype has at least ten counts. The chain recombines TRBV6-1 with TRBJ2-3; 7 nucleotides align to TRBD1. Per germline, CDR1 MNHNS and CDR2 SASEGT. The CDR3 is 14 residues long. V gave up 7 bases and J gave up 1 base; unmatched junction bases: 5. The CDR3 sequence: CASKTGYGTDTQYF. The CDR3, as DNA: TGTGCCAGCAAGACAGGGTATGGCACAGATACGCAGTATTTT.

This sequence joins TRBV7-3 and TRBJ2-1, with 8 bases that match TRBD2. With V trimmed by 2 bases and J by 8 bases, 5 bases remained unmatched. Germline V gene lookup returns CDR1 SGHTA and CDR2 FQGTGA. The CDR3 loop spans 14 amino acids. CDR3 bases: TGTGCCAGCAGCTTAGGCGGGGGGCCCTATGAGCAGTTCTTC. This gives the protein CASSLGGGPYEQFF.

Turning to this clonotype: A read error may account for a junction end that differs from germline. J is TRBJ2-3 and V is TRBV6-2 or TRBV6-3; the D is unclear. Germline V gives CDR1 MNHEY, CDR2 SVGEGT. This CDR3 spans 13 amino acids. CDR3 sequence (DNA): TGTACCAGCAGTTACGGTGGCTTGGGTACGCAGTATTTT. This encodes CTSSYGGLGTQYF.

This clonotype has a count of ten or more. The rearrangement uses TRBV7-2 and TRBJ1-6; D uncertain. The V and J ends lost 1 base and 6 bases respectively, with 4 bases between them. Germline loops: CDR1 SGHTA, CDR2 FQGNSA. The CDR3 is made up of 13 amino acids. CDR3 nucleotides: TGTGCCAGCAGCTTAGTGTTTAATTCACCCCTCCACTTT. It yields the protein CASSLVFNSPLHF.

A remark on this clonotype: It may be a read error: a sequence one base away is much more abundant. The chain joins TRBV3-1 to TRBJ2-1, with D possibly being TRBD2 (5 bases). CDR1 LGHDT and CDR2 YNNKEL come from the germline V gene (reference sequence). The CDR3 spans 15 residues. V gave up 5 bases and J gave up 3 bases, with 14 bases separating them. The CDR3 sequence: CASSEGNNLYNEQFF. The CDR3, as DNA: TGTGCCAGCAGCGAGGGTAATAACCTCTACAATGAGCAGTTCTTC.

This clonotype was detected only once. A much bigger clone sits one base away, suggesting this may be a read error. The rearrangement links TRBV18 to TRBJ1-2; D unresolved. The germline CDR1 and CDR2 sequences are KGHSH and LQKENI. V was shortened by 5 bases and J by 8 bases, with 18 bases between the two germline ends. The CDR3 length is 14 residues. Here the CDR3 reads CASSTVTHLDGYTF. As DNA, the CDR3 is TGTGCCAGCTCAACGGTCACCCACCTCGACGGCTACACCTTC.

This clonotype was observed a single time. It may be a read error: a sequence one base away is much more abundant. This chain links TRBV28 with TRBJ2-1; 7 bases are a match to TRBD1. Germline trimming cut 7 bases from V and 2 bases from J; bases unmatched to any gene: 8. The germline V gene has CDR1 MDHEN and CDR2 SYDVKM. The CDR3 is 15 amino acids. CDR3 DNA: TGTGCCAGCAATTCCCGGGACAGACCCTACAATGAGCAGTTCTTC. Its protein product is CASNSRDRPYNEQFF.

This clonotype was picked up many times. The J gene is TRBJ1-1, the V gene TRBV20-1; 8 bases line up with TRBD1. J was trimmed by 5 bases and V by 6 bases; bases with no gene match: 8. Germline lookup yields CDR1 DFQATT and CDR2 SNEGSKA (reference sequence). This CDR3 region has 13 residues. In nucleotides, the CDR3 is TGCAGTGCCCTCGGCCAGGGGGCTACTGAAGCTTTCTTT. Translating gives CSALGQGATEAFF.

This clonotype was seen repeatedly, ten times or more. V and J are TRBV4-1 and TRBJ1-1, with D perhaps TRBD1 (6 bases). V shed 10 bases and J shed 1 base, with 16 bases lying between them. There are 14 residues in the CDR3. The V gene's germline CDR1 is MGHRA and CDR2 YSYEKL. In DNA, the CDR3 is TGCGCCACCAGGGGACCACTTCGGAACACTGAAGCTTTCTTT. Translating it yields CATRGPLRNTEAFF.